Sequencing of this TCR beta chain was carried out in a study of cytomegalovirus exposure and HLA in healthy donors. CDR3 size: 18 residues. Germline CDR1 is SEHNR and CDR2 is FQNEAQ (reference sequence). Trimming at V came to 6 bases and at J to 6 bases, leaving 17 bases not matched to a gene. Both 60 Vbeta primers and 13 Jbeta primers went into the PCR. Assay: immunoSEQ multiplex PCR; the TCRdb copy retains only in-frame clones and omits some. The sample lists 120,000 to 150,000 clones, just under 75% occurring once. This clone was seen a handful of times. Its antigen remains unknown. Study-wide points: Rarity held for most TCR sequences, but there were some public TCRs that occurred in many donors. Confirmation was obtained in vitro that three CMV-associated chains are specific for CMV antigens.

J is TRBJ2-1 and V is TRBV7-9; 10 nucleotides line up with TRBD2. The sequenced material came from PBMCs. This sequence originates from a woman under 30 in good health and CMV-seronegative. Here the CDR3 reads CASRGKIIGLAAVNEQFF. Written as DNA, the CDR3 is TGTGCCAGCAGAGGGAAAATTATAGGACTAGCGGCGGTCAATGAGCAGTTCTTC.